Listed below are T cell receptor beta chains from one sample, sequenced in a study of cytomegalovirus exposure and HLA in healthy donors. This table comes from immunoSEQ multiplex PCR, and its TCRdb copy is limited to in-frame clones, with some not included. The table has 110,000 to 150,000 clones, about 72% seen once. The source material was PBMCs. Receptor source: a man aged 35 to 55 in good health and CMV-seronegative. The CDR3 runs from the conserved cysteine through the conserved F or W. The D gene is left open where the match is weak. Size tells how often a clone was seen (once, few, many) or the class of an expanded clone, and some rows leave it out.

TGTGCCAGCAGTTCAGGGTTCGAGCAGTACTTC	CASSSGFEQYF	-	-	TRBV27	TRBJ2-7
TGTGCCACCAGCACGGGAAACCGATTCGGGTATGGCTACACCTTC	CATSTGNRFGYGYTF	few	-	TRBV15	TRBJ1-2
TGCGCCAGCAGCTTGTCGGGTCAGAGCTCCTACGAGCAGTACTTC	CASSLSGQSSYEQYF	-	-	TRBV5-1	TRBJ2-7
TGTGCCAGCCACCGGGACAGGGTGCTCACAAGGGCTGAAAAACTGTTTTTT	CASHRDRVLTRAEKLFF	-	TRBD1	TRBV27	TRBJ1-4
TGCGCCAGCAGCTACGAACAGGGATTCGGCTATGGCTACACCTTC	CASSYEQGFGYGYTF	-	-	TRBV5-1	TRBJ1-2
TGTGCCAGTAGTAGGGACAGGGGATCTGACTACGAGCAGTACTTC	CASSRDRGSDYEQYF	few	TRBD1	TRBV19	TRBJ2-7
TGTGCCGCATGCCCGGGACAGGGGGCGCGGACTGAAGCTTTCTTT	CAACPGQGARTEAFF	-	TRBD1	TRBV10-3	TRBJ1-1
TGTGCCAGCAGCTTAACTCCCCGCGGGGGTTCTGGAAACACCATATATTTT	CASSLTPRGGSGNTIYF	once	-	TRBV7-9	TRBJ1-3
TGTGCCAGCACTAGGGGGCGGTTTGACGTCCTGACTTTC	CASTRGRFDVLTF	-	TRBD1	TRBV6-5	TRBJ2-6
TGTGCCAGCACCGATGGAGGGACAGGGATATACAATGAGCAGTTCTTC	CASTDGGTGIYNEQFF	few	TRBD1	TRBV13	TRBJ2-1
TGTGCCAGCAGCTCCCAACTAGCGGGGGTACACGAGCAGTACTTC	CASSSQLAGVHEQYF	few	TRBD2	TRBV7-9	TRBJ2-7
TGCGCCAGCAGCCAAGTTCAGGGTGACTATGGCTACACCTTC	CASSQVQGDYGYTF	-	-	TRBV4-1	TRBJ1-2
TGTGCCAGCAGCTCTCGGACTAGCGGGGGGACAGATACGCAGTATTTT	CASSSRTSGGTDTQYF	-	TRBD2	TRBV7-3	TRBJ2-3
TGTGCCAGCAGTTACAGGAGCAATCAGCCCCAGCATTTT	CASSYRSNQPQHF	once	-	TRBV28	TRBJ1-5
TGCGCCAGCAGCTTGAGATTTGGACAGGGGATTAACACCGGGGAGCTGTTTTTT	CASSLRFGQGINTGELFF	once	TRBD1	TRBV5-1	TRBJ2-2
TGTGCCAGCAGCAGGGCGGGGGAAAAACTGTTTTTT	CASSRAGEKLFF	-	-	TRBV2	TRBJ1-4
TGTGCCAGCTCACCACAGGGGGTAGAAGGCTACACCTTC	CASSPQGVEGYTF	-	-	TRBV18	TRBJ1-2
TGCGCCAGCAGCCCCTACCTGGGGAGCTCTGGAAACACCATATATTTT	CASSPYLGSSGNTIYF	-	-	TRBV4-3	TRBJ1-3
TGTGCCAGCAGCTTATTCCGGGGGAACGAGCAGTACTTC	CASSLFRGNEQYF	-	-	TRBV7-8	TRBJ2-7
TGCGCCAGCAGCCCAGAACTAGCGGGAGGGCCTAGGAACACCGGGGAGCTGTTTTTT	CASSPELAGGPRNTGELFF	-	TRBD2	TRBV4-3	TRBJ2-2
TGTGCCAGCAGCTTAGAGGGGAGGGCCTCCTACGAGCAGTACTTC	CASSLEGRASYEQYF	-	TRBD2	TRBV7-8	TRBJ2-7
TGTGCCAGCACCACTAGCGGTAGCTCCTACAATGAGCAGTTCTTC	CASTTSGSSYNEQFF	-	TRBD2	TRBV2	TRBJ2-1
TGTGCCTGGAGGACAACAGGGGCGCACAATGAGCAGTTCTTC	CAWRTTGAHNEQFF	-	TRBD1	TRBV30	TRBJ2-1
TGTGCCAGCTCACCTCTATTAGGCGGGACCTACAATGAGCAGTTCTTC	CASSPLLGGTYNEQFF	once	-	TRBV18	TRBJ2-1
TGCAGCGTTGTAGAGACACTGGGCACTGAAGCTTTCTTT	CSVVETLGTEAFF	few	-	TRBV29-1	TRBJ1-1
TGTGCCAGCTCCCAACATGGGAACACTGAAGCTTTCTTT	CASSQHGNTEAFF	-	-	TRBV18	TRBJ1-1
TGCGCCAGCAGCCAATCCTGGAGGGATGAAAAACTGTTTTTT	CASSQSWRDEKLFF	-	-	TRBV4-1	TRBJ1-4
TGTGCCAGCAGTTCGGGGGAGTGGGGCAATCAGCCCCAGCATTTT	CASSSGEWGNQPQHF	-	-	TRBV28	TRBJ1-5
TGTGCCAGCAGCTTAGAGGGCGGGAGGGCCTCCTACGAGCAGTACTTC	CASSLEGGRASYEQYF	-	TRBD2	TRBV13	TRBJ2-7
TGTGCCAGCAGCTTAGTCTCAGGGGTGGGAGAGACCCAGTACTTC	CASSLVSGVGETQYF	-	-	TRBV7-2	TRBJ2-5
TGTGCCAGCAGCTTAAGGCTAGCGGGAGAGGGCACCGGGGAGCTGTTTTTT	CASSLRLAGEGTGELFF	-	TRBD2	TRBV11-3	TRBJ2-2
TGTGCCAGCAGCGTACAGGACAGGGCCGGGGAGACCCAGTACTTC	CASSVQDRAGETQYF	once	TRBD1	TRBV7-3	TRBJ2-5
TGTGCCAGCAGTGCCGGGACAGCTGGAAACACCATATATTTT	CASSAGTAGNTIYF	-	TRBD1	TRBV6-1	TRBJ1-3